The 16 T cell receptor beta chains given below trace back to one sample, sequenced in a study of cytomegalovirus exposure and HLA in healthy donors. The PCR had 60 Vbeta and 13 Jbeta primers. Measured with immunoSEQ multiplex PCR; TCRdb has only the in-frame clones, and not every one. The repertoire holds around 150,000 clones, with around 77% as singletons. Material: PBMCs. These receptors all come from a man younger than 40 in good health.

The DNA for the CDR3 is TGTGCCAGCAGTTCCGGGGGGGGCAATCAGCCCCAGCATTTT. Residues: CASSSGGGNQPQHF. The V and J genes are TRBV28 and TRBJ1-5; tentatively, D is TRBD1 (5 bases). Germline CDR1 MDHEN, CDR2 SYDVKM. The CDR3 is made up of 14 amino acids. V was shortened by 4 bases and J by 2 bases, with 9 bases between the two germline ends.

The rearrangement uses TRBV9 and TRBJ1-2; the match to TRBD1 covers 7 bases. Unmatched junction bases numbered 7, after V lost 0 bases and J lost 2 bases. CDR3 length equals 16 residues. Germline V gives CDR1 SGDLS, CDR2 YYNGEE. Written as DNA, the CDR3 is TGTGCCAGCAGCGTAGGAGGGACAGCCCAGAACTATGGCTACACCTTC. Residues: CASSVGGTAQNYGYTF.

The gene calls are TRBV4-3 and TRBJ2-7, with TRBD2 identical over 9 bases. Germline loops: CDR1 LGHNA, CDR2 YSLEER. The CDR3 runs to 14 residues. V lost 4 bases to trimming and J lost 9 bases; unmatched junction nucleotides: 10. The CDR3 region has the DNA TGCGCCAGCAGCCCGGGTAGCGGGAGTAACGGGCAGTACTTC. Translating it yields CASSPGSGSNGQYF.

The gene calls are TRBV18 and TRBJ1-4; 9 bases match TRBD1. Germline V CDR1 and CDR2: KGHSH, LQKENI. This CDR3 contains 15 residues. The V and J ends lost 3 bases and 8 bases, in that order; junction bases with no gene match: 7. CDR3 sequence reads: CASSPLGQGGEKLFF. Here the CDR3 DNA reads TGTGCCAGCTCACCGTTGGGACAGGGAGGCGAAAAACTGTTTTTT. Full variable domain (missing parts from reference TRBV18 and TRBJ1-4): NAGVMQNPRHLVRRRGQEARLRCSPMKGHSHVYWYRQLPEEGLKFMVYLQKENIIDESGMPKERFSAEFPKEGPSILRIQQVVRGDSAAYFCASSPLGQGGEKLFFGSGTQLSVL.

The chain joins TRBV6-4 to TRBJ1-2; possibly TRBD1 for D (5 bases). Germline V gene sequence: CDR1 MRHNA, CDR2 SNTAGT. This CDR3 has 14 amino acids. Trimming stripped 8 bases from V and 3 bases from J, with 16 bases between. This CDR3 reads CASSETALDYGYTF. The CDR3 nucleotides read TGTGCCAGCTCCGAGACAGCCCTGGACTATGGCTACACCTTC.

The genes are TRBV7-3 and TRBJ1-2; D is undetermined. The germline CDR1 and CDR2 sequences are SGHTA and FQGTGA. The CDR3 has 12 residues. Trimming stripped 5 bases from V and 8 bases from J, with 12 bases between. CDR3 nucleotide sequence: TGTGCCAGCAGCCCCAACGGGGTGGGCTACACCTTC. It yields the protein CASSPNGVGYTF.

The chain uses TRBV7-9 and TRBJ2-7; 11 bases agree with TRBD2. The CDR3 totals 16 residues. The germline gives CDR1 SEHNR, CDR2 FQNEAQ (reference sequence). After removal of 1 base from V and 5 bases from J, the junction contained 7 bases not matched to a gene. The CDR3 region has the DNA TGTGCCAGCAGCTTAGTCCCCACTAGCGGGAGCCACGAGCAGTACTTC. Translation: CASSLVPTSGSHEQYF.

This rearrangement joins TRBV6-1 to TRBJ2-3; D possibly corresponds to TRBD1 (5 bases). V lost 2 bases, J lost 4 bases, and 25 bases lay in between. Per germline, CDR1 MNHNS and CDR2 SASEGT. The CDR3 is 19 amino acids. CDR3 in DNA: TGTGCCAGCAGTGAACCCCGGTGGATCCCAGGGAATCTGGCAGATACGCAGTATTTT. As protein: CASSEPRWIPGNLADTQYF.

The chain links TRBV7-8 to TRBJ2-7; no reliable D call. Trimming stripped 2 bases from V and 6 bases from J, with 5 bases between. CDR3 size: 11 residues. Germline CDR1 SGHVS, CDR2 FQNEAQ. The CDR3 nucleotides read TGTGCCAGCAGCTTATCGAGCGAGCAGTACTTC. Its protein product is CASSLSSEQYF.

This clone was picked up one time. CDR3 sequence: CASSSDSSPGANVLTF. The CDR3 DNA follows: TGTGCCAGCAGCTCAGACAGCTCCCCCGGGGCCAACGTCCTGACTTTC. This chain joins TRBV7-9 and TRBJ2-6; D perhaps matches TRBD1 (5 bases). Germline values: CDR1 SEHNR, CDR2 FQNEAQ (reference sequence). V was clipped by 4 bases and J by 4 bases, with 14 bases between them. The CDR3 spans 16 residues.

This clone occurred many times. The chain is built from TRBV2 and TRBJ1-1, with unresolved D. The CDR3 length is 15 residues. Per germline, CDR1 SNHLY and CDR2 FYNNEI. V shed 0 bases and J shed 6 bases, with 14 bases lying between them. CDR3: CASSEAPGPRAEAFF. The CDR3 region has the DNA TGTGCCAGCAGTGAAGCGCCAGGACCGAGGGCTGAAGCTTTCTTT.

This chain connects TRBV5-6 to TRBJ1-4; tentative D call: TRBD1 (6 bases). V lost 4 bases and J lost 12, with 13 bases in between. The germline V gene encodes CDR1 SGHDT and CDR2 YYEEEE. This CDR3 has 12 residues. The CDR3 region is CASSPMGAQLFF. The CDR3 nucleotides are TGTGCCAGCAGCCCCATGGGGGCGCAACTGTTTTTT.

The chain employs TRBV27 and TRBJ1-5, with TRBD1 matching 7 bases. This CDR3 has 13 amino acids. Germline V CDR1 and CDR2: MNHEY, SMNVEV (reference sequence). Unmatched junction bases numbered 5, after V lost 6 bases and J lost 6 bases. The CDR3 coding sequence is TGTGCCAGCAGACCTGACAGGGTTCAGCCCCAGCATTTT. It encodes CASRPDRVQPQHF.

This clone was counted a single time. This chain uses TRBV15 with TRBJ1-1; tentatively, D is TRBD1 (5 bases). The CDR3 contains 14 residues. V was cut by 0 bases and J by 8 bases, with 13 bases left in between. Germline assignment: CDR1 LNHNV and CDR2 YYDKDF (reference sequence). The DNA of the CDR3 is TGTGCCACCAGCAGAGATCTAGGGGTGGGCGAAGCTTTCTTT. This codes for CATSRDLGVGEAFF.

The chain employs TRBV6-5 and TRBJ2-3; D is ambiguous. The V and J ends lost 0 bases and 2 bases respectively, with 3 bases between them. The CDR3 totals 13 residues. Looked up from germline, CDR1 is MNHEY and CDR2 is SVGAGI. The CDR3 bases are TGTGCCAGCAGTTACTCGGCCACAGATACGCAGTATTTT. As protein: CASSYSATDTQYF.

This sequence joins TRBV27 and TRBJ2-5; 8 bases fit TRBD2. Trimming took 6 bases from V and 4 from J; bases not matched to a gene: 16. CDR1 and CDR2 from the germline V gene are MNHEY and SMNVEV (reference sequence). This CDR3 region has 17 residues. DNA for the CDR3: TGTGCCAGCAGGCGAACCAAGGCGGCCGCGGGAGGAGAGACCCAGTACTTC. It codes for CASRRTKAAAGGETQYF.